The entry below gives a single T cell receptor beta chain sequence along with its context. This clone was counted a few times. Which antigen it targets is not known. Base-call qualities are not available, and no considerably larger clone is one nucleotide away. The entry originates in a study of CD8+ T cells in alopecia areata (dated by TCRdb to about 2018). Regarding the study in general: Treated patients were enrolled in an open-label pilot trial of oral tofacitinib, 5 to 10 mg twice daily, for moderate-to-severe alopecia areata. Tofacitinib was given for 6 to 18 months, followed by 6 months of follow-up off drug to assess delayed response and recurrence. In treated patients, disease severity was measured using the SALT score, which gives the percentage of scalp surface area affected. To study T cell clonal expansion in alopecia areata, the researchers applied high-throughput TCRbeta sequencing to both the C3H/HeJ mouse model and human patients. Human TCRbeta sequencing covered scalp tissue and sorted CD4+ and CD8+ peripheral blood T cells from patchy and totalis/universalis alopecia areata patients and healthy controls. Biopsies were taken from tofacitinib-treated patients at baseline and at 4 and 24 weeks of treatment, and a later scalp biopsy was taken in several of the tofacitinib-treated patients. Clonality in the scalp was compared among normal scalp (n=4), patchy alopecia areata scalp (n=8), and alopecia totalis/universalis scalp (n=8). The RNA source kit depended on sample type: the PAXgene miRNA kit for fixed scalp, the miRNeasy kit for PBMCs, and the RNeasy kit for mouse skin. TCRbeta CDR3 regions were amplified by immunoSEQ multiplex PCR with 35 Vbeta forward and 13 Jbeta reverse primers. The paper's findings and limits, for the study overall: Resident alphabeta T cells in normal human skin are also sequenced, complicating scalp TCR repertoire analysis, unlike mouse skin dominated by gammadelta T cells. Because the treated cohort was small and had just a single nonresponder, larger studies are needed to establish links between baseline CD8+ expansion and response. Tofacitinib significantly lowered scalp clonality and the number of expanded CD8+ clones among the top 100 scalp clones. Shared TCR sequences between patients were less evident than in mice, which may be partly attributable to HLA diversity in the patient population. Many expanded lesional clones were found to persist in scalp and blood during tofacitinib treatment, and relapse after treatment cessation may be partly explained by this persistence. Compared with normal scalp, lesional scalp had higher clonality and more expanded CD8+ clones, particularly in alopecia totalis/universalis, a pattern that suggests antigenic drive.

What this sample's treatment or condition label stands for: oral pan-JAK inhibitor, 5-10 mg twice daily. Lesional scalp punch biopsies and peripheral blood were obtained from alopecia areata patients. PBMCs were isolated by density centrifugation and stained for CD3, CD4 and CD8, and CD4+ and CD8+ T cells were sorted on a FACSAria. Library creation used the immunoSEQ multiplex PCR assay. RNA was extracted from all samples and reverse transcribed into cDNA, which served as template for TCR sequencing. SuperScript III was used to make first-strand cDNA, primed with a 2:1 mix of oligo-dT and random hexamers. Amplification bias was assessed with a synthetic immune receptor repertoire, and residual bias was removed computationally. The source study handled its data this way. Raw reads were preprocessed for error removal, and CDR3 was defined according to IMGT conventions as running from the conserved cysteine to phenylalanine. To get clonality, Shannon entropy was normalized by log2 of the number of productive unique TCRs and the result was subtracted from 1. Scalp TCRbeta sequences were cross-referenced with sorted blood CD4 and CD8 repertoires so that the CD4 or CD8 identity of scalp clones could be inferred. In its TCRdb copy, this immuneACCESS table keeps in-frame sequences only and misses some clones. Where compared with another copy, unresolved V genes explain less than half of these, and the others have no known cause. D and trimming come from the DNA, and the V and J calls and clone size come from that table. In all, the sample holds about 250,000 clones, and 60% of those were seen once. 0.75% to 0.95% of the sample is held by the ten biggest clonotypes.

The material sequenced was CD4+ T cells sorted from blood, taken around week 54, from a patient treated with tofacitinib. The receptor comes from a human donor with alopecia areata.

CDR3 region: CASSLAARDGGYTF. DNA sequence: TGCGCCAGCAGCTTGGCCGCCAGGGATGGTGGCTACACCTTC. The chain is assembled from TRBV5-1 and TRBJ1-2; tentative D gene TRBD1, with 5 bases matching. The CDR3 sequence holds 14 residues, the cysteine and phenylalanine included. Only the CDR3 DNA is retained, 42 bases long and in frame from the first base. V lost 0 bases and J lost 7 bases; the stretch between them is 13 bases long. CDR1 SGHRS and CDR2 YFSETQ are derived from the germline V gene.